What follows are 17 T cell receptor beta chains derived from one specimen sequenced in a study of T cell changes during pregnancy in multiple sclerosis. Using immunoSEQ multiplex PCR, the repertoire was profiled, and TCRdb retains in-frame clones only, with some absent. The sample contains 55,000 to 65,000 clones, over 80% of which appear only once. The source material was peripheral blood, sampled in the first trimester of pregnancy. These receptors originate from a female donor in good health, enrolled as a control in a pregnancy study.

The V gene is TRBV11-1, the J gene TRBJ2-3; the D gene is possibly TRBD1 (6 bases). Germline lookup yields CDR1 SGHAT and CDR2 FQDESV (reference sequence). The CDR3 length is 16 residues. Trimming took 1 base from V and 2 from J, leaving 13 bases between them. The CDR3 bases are TGTGCCAGCAGCTTAGTCGGGGCAGGGGCCACAGATACGCAGTATTTT. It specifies CASSLVGAGATDTQYF.

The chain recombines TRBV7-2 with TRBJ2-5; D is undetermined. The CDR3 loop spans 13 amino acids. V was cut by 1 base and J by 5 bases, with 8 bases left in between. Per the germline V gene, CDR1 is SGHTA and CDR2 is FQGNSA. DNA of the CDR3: TGTGCCAGCAGCTTAGGAGTTTCGGAGACCCAGTACTTC. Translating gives CASSLGVSETQYF.

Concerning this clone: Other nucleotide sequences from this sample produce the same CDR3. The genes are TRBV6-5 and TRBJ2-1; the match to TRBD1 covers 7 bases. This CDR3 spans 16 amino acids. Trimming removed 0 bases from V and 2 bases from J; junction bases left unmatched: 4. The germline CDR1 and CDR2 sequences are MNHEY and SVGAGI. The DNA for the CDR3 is TGTGCCAGCAGTTACTCGAACAGGGGTCCCTACAATGAGCAGTTCTTC. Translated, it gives CASSYSNRGPYNEQFF.

The CDR3 sequence: CASSQVKRSEAFF. The CDR3 DNA is TGTGCCAGCAGCCAAGTGAAACGGTCTGAAGCTTTCTTT. This chain connects TRBV14 to TRBJ1-1; D not certain. The CDR3 totals 13 residues. Between the trimmed V and J ends, which lost 1 base and 6 bases, there was a span of 9 bases. CDR1 is SGHDN, CDR2 FVKESK, per germline.

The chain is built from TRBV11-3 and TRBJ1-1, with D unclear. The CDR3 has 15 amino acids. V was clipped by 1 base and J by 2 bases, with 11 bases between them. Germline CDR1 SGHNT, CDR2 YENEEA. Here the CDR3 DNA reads TGTGCCAGCAGCTTAGGGAGGACGGATAACACTGAAGCTTTCTTT. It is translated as CASSLGRTDNTEAFF. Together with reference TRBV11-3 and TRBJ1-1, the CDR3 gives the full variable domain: EAGVVQSPRYKIIEKKQPVAFWCNPISGHNTLYWYLQNLGQGPELLIRYENEEAVDDSQLPKDRFSAERLKGVDSTLKIQPAELGDSAVYLCASSLGRTDNTEAFFGQGTRLTVV.

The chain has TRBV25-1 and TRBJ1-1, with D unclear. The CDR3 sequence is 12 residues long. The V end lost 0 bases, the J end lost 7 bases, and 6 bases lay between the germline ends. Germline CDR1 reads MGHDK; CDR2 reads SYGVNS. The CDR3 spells CASSEYGSEAFF. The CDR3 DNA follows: TGTGCCAGCAGTGAATATGGGAGTGAAGCTTTCTTT.

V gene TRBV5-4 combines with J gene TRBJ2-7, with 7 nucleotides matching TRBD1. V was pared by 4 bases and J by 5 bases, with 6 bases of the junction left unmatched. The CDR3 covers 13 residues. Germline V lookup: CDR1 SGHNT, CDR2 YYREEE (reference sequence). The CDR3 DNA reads TGTGCCAGCAGCCGACCTGACAGGGACGAGCAGTACTTC. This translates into CASSRPDRDEQYF.

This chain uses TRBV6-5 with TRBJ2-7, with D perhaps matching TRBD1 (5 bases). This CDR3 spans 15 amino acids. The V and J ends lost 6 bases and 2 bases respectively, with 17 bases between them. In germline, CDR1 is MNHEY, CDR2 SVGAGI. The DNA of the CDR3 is TGTGCCAGCAGCTCCCCGGGCAGGGTGCCCTACGAGCAGTACTTC. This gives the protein CASSSPGRVPYEQYF.

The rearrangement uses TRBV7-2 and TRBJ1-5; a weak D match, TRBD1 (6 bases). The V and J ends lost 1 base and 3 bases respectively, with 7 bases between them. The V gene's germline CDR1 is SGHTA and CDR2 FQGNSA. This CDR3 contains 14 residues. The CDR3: CASSLDRDNQPQHF. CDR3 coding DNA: TGTGCCAGCAGCTTAGACAGGGACAATCAGCCCCAGCATTTT. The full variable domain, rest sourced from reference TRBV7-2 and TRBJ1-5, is GAGVSQSPSNKVTEKGKDVELRCDPISGHTALYWYRQSLGQGLEFLIYFQGNSAPDKSGLPSDRFSAERTGGSVSTLTIQRTQQEDSAVYLCASSLDRDNQPQHFGDGTRLSIL.

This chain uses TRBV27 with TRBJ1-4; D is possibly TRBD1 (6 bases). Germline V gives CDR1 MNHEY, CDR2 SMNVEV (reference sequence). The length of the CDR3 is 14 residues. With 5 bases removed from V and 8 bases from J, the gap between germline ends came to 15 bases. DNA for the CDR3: TGTGCCAGCAGTCAAAACAGGGTTCGGGAAAAACTGTTTTTT. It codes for CASSQNRVREKLFF.

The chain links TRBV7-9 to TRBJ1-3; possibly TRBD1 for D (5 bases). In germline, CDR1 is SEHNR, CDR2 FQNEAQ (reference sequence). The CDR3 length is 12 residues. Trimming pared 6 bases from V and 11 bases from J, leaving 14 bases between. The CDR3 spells CASSYTGGAIYF. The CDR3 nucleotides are TGTGCCAGCAGTTACACCGGGGGGGCCATATATTTT.

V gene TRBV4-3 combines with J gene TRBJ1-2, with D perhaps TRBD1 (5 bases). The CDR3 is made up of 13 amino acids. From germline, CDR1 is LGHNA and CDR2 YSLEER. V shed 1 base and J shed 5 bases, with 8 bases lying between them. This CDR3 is CASSQVGQYGYTF. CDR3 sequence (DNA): TGCGCCAGCAGCCAAGTCGGACAATATGGCTACACCTTC.

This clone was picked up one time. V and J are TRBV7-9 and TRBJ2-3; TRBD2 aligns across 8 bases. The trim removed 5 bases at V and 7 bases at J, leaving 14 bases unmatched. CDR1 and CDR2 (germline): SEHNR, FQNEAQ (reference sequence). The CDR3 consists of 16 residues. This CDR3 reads CASSQLTSGDRYTQYF. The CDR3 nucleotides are TGTGCCAGCAGCCAACTTACTAGCGGAGATCGGTATACGCAGTATTTT. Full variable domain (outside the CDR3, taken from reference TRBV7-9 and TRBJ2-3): DTGVSQNPRHKITKRGQNVTFRCDPISEHNRLYWYRQTLGQGPEFLTYFQNEAQLEKSRLLSDRFSAERPKGSFSTLEIQRTEQGDSAMYLCASSQLTSGDRYTQYFGPGTRLTVL.

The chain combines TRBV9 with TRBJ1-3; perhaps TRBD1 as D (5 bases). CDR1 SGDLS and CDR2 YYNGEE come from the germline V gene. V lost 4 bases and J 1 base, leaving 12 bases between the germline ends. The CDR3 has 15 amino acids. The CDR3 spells CASSPDSRSGNTIYF. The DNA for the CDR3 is TGTGCCAGCAGCCCCGACAGCAGATCTGGAAACACCATATATTTT.

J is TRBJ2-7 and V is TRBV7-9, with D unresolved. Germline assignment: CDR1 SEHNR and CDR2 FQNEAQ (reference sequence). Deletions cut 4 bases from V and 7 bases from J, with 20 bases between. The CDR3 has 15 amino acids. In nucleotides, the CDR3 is TGTGCCAGCAGCTCCGCCCGCGTAACTCTACGGGAGCAGTACTTC. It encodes CASSSARVTLREQYF. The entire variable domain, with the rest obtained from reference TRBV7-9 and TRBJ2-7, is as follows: DTGVSQNPRHKITKRGQNVTFRCDPISEHNRLYWYRQTLGQGPEFLTYFQNEAQLEKSRLLSDRFSAERPKGSFSTLEIQRTEQGDSAMYLCASSSARVTLREQYFGPGTRLTVT.

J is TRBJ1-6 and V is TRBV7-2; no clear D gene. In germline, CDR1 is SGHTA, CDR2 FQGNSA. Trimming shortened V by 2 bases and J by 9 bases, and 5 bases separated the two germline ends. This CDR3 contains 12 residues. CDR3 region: CASSLLGSPLHF. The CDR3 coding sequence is TGTGCCAGCAGCTTACTCGGTTCACCCCTCCACTTT.

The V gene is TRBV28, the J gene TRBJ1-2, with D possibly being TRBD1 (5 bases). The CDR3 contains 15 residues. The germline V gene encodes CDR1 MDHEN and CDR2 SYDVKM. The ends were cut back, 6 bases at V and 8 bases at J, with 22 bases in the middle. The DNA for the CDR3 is TGTGCCAGCAGCCCAAGCCGGGACTCGCTAAGAGGCTACACCTTC. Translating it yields CASSPSRDSLRGYTF.